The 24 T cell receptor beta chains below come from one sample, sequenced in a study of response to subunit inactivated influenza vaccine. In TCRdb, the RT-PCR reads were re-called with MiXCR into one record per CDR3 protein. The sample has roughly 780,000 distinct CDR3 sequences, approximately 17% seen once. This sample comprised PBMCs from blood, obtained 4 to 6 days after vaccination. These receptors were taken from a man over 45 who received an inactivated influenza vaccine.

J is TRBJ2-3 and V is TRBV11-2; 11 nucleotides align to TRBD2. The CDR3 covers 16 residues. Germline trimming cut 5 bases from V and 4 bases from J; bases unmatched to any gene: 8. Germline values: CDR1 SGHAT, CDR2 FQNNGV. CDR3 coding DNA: TGTGCCAGCAGCATAAATAGCGGGAGGGCCGCAGATACGCAGTATTTT. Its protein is CASSINSGRAADTQYF.

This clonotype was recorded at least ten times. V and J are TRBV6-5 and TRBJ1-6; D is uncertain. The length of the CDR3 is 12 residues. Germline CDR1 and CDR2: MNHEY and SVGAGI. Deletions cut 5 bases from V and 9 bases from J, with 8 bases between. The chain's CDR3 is CASSRTSSPLHF. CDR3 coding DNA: TGTGCCAGCAGTCGGACTTCTTCACCCCTCCACTTT.

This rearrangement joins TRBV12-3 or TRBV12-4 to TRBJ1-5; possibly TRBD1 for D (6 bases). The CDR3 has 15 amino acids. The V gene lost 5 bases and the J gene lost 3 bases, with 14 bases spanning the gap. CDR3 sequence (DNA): TGTGCCAGCAGTGGGGAGGGGGGGCTCAATCAGCCCCAGCATTTT. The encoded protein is CASSGEGGLNQPQHF.

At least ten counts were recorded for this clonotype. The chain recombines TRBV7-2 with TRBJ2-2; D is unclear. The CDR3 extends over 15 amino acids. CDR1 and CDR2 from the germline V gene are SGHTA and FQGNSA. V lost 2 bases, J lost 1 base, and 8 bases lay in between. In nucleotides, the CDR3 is TGTGCCAGCAGCTTAATGCAGAGGAACACCGGGGAGCTGTTTTTT. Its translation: CASSLMQRNTGELFF. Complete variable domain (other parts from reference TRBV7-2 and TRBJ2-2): GAGVSQSPSNKVTEKGKDVELRCDPISGHTALYWYRQSLGQGLEFLIYFQGNSAPDKSGLPSDRFSAERTGGSVSTLTIQRTQQEDSAVYLCASSLMQRNTGELFFGEGSRLTVL.

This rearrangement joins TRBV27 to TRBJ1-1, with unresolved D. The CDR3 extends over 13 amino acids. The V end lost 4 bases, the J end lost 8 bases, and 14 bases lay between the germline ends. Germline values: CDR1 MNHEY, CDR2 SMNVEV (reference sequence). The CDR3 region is CASSSHRSLEAFF. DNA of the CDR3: TGTGCCAGCAGTTCTCACCGATCGTTGGAAGCTTTCTTT.

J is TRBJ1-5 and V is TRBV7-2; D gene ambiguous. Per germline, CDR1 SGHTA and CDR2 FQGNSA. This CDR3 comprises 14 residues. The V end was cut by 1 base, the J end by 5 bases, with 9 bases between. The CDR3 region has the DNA TGTGCCAGCAGCTTAGGGCGGATACATCAGCCCCAGCATTTT. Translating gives CASSLGRIHQPQHF.

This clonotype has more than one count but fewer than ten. The CDR3 region is CASSFSGKGNQPQHF. The DNA of the CDR3 is TGTGCCAGCAGCTTCTCAGGGAAGGGGAATCAGCCCCAGCATTTT. The chain employs TRBV7-9 and TRBJ1-5, with D possibly TRBD1 on 5 matching bases. CDR3 length: 15 residues. V gave up 3 bases and J gave up 4 bases, with 13 bases separating them. Germline V gives CDR1 SEHNR, CDR2 FQNEAQ (reference sequence).

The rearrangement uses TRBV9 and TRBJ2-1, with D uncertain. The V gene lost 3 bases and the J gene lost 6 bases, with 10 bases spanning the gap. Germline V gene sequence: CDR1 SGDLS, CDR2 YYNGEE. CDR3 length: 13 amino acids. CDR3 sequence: CASSGSGGNEQFF. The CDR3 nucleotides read TGTGCCAGCAGCGGTTCGGGCGGCAATGAGCAGTTCTTC.

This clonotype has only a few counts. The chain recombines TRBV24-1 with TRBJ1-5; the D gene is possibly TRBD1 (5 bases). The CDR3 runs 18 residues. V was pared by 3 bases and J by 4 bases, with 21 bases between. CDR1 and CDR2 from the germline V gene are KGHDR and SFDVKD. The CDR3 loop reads CATSDTSRGAAGNQPQHF. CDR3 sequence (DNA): TGTGCCACCAGTGATACTTCTCGAGGGGCGGCTGGGAATCAGCCCCAGCATTTT.

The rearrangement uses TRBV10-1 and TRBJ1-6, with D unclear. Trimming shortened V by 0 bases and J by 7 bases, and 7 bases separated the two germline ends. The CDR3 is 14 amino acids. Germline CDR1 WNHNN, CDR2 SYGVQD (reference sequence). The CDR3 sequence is CASSESTGNSPLHF. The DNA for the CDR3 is TGCGCCAGCAGTGAGTCCACGGGGAATTCACCCCTCCACTTT.

The CDR3 protein is CASSATGVIEKLFF. In DNA form, the CDR3 reads TGCGCCAGCAGCGCGACAGGGGTCATCGAAAAACTGTTTTTT. The chain joins TRBV5-1 to TRBJ1-4, with 8 bases that match TRBD1. The CDR3 extends over 14 amino acids. J was trimmed by 8 bases and V by 4 bases; bases with no gene match: 7. Germline V gene lookup returns CDR1 SGHRS and CDR2 YFSETQ. The whole variable domain, filled in from reference TRBV5-1 and TRBJ1-4, reads KAGVTQTPRYLIKTRGQQVTLSCSPISGHRSVSWYQQTPGQGLQFLFEYFSETQRNKGNFPGRFSGRQFSNSRSEMNVSTLELGDSALYLCASSATGVIEKLFFGSGTQLSVL.

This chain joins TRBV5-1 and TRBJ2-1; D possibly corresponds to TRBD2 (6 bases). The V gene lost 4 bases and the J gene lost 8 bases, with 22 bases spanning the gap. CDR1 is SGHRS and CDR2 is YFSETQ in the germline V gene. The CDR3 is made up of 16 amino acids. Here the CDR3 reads CASSPPLGGLGDEQFF. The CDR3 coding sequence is TGCGCCAGCAGCCCTCCCCTGGGAGGACTGGGCGATGAGCAGTTCTTC.

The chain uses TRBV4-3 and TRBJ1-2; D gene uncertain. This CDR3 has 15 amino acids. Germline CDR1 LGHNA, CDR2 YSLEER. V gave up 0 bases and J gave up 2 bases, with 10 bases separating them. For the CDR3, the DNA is TGCGCCAGCAGCCAAGAGAGAGCGACAAACTATGGCTACACCTTC. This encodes CASSQERATNYGYTF.

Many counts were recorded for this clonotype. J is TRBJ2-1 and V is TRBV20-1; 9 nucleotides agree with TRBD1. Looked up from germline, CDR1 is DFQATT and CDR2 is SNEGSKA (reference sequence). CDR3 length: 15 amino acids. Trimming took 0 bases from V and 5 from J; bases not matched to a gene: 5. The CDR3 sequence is CSARDGGTGNNEQFF. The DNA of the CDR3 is TGCAGTGCTAGAGATGGAGGGACAGGGAACAATGAGCAGTTCTTC.

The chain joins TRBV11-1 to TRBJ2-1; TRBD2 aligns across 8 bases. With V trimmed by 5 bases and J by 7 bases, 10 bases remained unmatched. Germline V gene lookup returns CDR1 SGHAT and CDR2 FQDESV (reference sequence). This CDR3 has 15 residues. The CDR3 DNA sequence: TGTGCCAGCAGCATAAGTAGCGGGACCGGGAATGAGCAGTTCTTC. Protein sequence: CASSISSGTGNEQFF.

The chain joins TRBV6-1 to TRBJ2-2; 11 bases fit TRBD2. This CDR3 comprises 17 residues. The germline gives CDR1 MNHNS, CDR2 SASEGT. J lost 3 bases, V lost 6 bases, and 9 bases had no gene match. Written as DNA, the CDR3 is TGTGCCAGCAGCAGCCATAGCGGGAGGGTGTACACCGGGGAGCTGTTTTTT. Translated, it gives CASSSHSGRVYTGELFF.

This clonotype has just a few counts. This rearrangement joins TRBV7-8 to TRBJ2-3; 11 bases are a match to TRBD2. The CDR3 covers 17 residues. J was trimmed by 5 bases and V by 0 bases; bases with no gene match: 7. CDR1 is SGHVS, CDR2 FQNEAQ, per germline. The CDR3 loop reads CASSLAGLAAPLDTQYF. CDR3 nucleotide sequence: TGTGCCAGCAGCTTAGCGGGACTAGCGGCCCCCTTAGATACGCAGTATTTT.

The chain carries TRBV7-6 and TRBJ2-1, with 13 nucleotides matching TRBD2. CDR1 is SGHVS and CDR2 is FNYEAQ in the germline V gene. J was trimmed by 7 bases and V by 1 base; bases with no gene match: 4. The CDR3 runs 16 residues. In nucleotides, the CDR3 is TGTGCCAGCAGCTTAGGAGGACTAGCGGGGGCAAATGAGCAGTTCTTC. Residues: CASSLGGLAGANEQFF.

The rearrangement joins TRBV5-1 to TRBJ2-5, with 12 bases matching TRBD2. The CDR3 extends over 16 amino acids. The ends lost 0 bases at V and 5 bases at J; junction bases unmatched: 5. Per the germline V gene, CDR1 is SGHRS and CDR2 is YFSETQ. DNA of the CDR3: TGCGCCAGCAGCTTGGGACTAGCGGGGGCCAGGGAGACCCAGTACTTC. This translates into CASSLGLAGARETQYF.

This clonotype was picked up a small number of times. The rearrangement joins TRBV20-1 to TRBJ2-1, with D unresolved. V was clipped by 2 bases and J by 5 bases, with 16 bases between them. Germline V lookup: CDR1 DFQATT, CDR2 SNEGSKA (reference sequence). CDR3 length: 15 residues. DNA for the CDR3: TGCAGTGCTAGATCCTTTTCAAAATCCGACAATGAGCAGTTCTTC. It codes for CSARSFSKSDNEQFF.

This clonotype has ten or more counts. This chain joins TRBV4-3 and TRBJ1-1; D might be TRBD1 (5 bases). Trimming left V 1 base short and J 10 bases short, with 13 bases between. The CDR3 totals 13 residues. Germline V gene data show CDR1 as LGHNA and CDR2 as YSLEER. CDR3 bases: TGCGCCAGCAGCCAAGGAGGGGTGCGGGGAGCTTTCTTT. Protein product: CASSQGGVRGAFF.

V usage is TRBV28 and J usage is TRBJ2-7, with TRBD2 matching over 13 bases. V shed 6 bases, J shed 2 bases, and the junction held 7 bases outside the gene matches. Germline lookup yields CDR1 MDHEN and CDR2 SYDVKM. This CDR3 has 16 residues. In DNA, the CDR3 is TGTGCCAGCAGAACCGGGACTAGCGGGGTCGCCTACGAGCAGTACTTC. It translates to CASRTGTSGVAYEQYF. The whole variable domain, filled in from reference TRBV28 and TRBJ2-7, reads DVKVTQSSRYLVKRTGEKVFLECVQDMDHENMFWYRQDPGLGLRLIYFSYDVKMKEKGDIPEGYSVSREKKERFSLILESASTNQTSMYLCASRTGTSGVAYEQYFGPGTRLTVT.

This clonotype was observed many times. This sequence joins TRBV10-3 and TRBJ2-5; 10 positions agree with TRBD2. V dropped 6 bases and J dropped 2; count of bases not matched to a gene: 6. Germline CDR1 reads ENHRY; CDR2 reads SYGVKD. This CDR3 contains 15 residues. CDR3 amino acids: CAISTSGMGQETQYF. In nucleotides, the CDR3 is TGTGCCATCAGCACTAGCGGGATGGGACAAGAGACCCAGTACTTC.

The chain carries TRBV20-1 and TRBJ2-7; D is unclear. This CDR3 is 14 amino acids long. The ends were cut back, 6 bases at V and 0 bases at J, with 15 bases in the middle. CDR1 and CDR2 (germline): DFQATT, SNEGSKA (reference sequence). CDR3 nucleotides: TGCAGTGCGTCGCCCACATGGAGCTCCTACGAGCAGTACTTC. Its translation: CSASPTWSSYEQYF.